The clone carrying this T cell receptor (beta chain) has a single count. V dropped 0 bases and J dropped 7 bases, with 13 bases sitting between them. The CDR3 spans 16 residues. Germline lookup yields CDR1 ENHRY and CDR2 SYGVKD. The data stem from a study of blood T cell repertoires in COVID-19. In the source study's methods: Reference gene primer amplification gave estimated nucleated cell counts. The method was immunoSEQ multiplex PCR; TCRdb's version includes in-frame clones alone and lacks a portion of them. The DNA was the basis for D and trimming; V, J and clone size are from that table. Here the sample spans a few hundred thousand clones, around 91% being singletons.

This receptor was obtained from a woman in her sixties with COVID-19, enrolled during active disease. What was sequenced was peripheral blood. This chain uses TRBV10-3 with TRBJ1-6; D gene uncertain. In DNA, the CDR3 is TGTGCCATCAGTGAGTCGGAGGCATCGCGCAATTCACCCCTCCACTTT. Amino acids: CAISESEASRNSPLHF.